The 20 T cell receptor beta chains below come from one sample, sequenced in a study of T cell changes during pregnancy in multiple sclerosis. Method: immunoSEQ multiplex PCR; TCRdb's copy keeps in-frame clones and lacks some. The sample consists of roughly 53,000 clones, 90% of them appearing once. The source was CD8+ T cells from peripheral blood mononuclear cells, collected before pregnancy. These receptors were taken from a female donor with multiple sclerosis, enrolled in a pregnancy study.

The chain is built from TRBV18 and TRBJ1-5, with D unresolved. Trimming took 0 bases from V and 4 from J, leaving 10 bases between them. This CDR3 is 15 amino acids long. Looked up from germline, CDR1 is KGHSH and CDR2 is LQKENI. The CDR3 DNA is TGTGCCAGCTCACCACCGAACGGAGGGAATCAGCCCCAGCATTTT. This sequence encodes CASSPPNGGNQPQHF.

J is TRBJ1-2 and V is TRBV29-1; 7 bases are shared with TRBD1. This CDR3 spans 13 amino acids. From germline, CDR1 is SQVTM and CDR2 ANQGSEA. The ends lost 2 bases at V and 3 bases at J; junction bases unmatched: 3. The CDR3 sequence is CSVESTGDYGYTF. In nucleotides, the CDR3 is TGCAGCGTTGAATCTACAGGGGACTATGGCTACACCTTC.

The rearrangement joins TRBV9 to TRBJ1-4; TRBD1 matches at 8 bases. V shed 0 bases, J shed 15 bases, and the junction held 7 bases outside the gene matches. The CDR3 consists of 13 residues. Per germline, CDR1 SGDLS and CDR2 YYNGEE. This chain's CDR3 is CASSVEQGAEMFF. CDR3 in DNA: TGTGCCAGCAGCGTAGAGCAGGGGGCCGAGATGTTTTTT. Full variable domain (missing parts from reference TRBV9 and TRBJ1-4): DSGVTQTPKHLITATGQRVTLRCSPRSGDLSVYWYQQSLDQGLQFLIQYYNGEERAKGNILERFSAQQFPDLHSELNLSSLELGDSALYFCASSVEQGAEMFFGSGTQLSVL.

The gene calls are TRBV10-3 and TRBJ1-2; tentative D call: TRBD1 (6 bases). This CDR3 region has 13 residues. The V and J ends lost 6 bases and 6 bases respectively, with 14 bases between them. Germline CDR1 reads ENHRY; CDR2 reads SYGVKD. The CDR3 DNA reads as TGTGCCATCAGGATACAGGGTATGGATGGCTACACCTTC. Residues: CAIRIQGMDGYTF.

The chain employs TRBV4-3 and TRBJ1-1, with 8 bases lining up with TRBD1. Losses at the gene ends were 1 base for V and 8 bases for J; bases not matched to a gene: 6. CDR1 and CDR2 from the germline V gene are LGHNA and YSLEER. The CDR3 spans 14 residues. The CDR3 sequence is CASSQGTGTGEAFF. The CDR3 DNA reads TGCGCCAGCAGCCAAGGGACCGGGACAGGAGAAGCTTTCTTT.

The chain carries TRBV9 and TRBJ2-1; unclear D gene. The CDR3 spans 14 residues. Germline assignment: CDR1 SGDLS and CDR2 YYNGEE. Trimming removed 0 bases from V and 5 bases from J, with 9 bases in between. The CDR3 bases are TGTGCCAGCAGCGTAGGGCAGGCCGACAATGAGCAGTTCTTC. This gives the protein CASSVGQADNEQFF. The entire variable domain, with the rest obtained from reference TRBV9 and TRBJ2-1, is as follows: DSGVTQTPKHLITATGQRVTLRCSPRSGDLSVYWYQQSLDQGLQFLIQYYNGEERAKGNILERFSAQQFPDLHSELNLSSLELGDSALYFCASSVGQADNEQFFGPGTRLTVL.

The chain recombines TRBV5-1 with TRBJ1-1; the match to TRBD1 covers 11 bases. Looked up from germline, CDR1 is SGHRS and CDR2 is YFSETQ. The length of the CDR3 is 14 residues. V lost 5 bases, J lost 0 bases, and 0 bases stayed unmatched. CDR3 in amino acids: CASRDRGLNTEAFF. The CDR3 nucleotides are TGCGCCAGCAGGGACAGGGGGCTGAACACTGAAGCTTTCTTT.

The rearrangement links TRBV25-1 to TRBJ2-3, with a weak D call TRBD2 (5 bases). The CDR3 spans 15 residues. Germline V gene lookup returns CDR1 MGHDK and CDR2 SYGVNS. Trimming left V 4 bases short and J 2 bases short, with 13 bases between. The CDR3 bases are TGTGCCAGCAGTGGGGAGTGGGGAGTCACAGATACGCAGTATTTT. Amino acids: CASSGEWGVTDTQYF.

V and J are TRBV4-3 and TRBJ2-7; TRBD2 matches at 11 bases. The germline V gene has CDR1 LGHNA and CDR2 YSLEER. This CDR3 is 16 amino acids long. Losses at the gene ends were 3 bases for V and 2 bases for J; bases not matched to a gene: 6. The DNA of the CDR3 is TGCGCCAGCAGCCACGTTAGCGGGGGGGCTCCCTACGAGCAGTACTTC. Amino acid sequence: CASSHVSGGAPYEQYF.

The CDR3 reads CASSPETSGANVLTF. CDR3 sequence (DNA): TGTGCCAGCAGCCCAGAGACTTCTGGGGCCAACGTCCTGACTTTC. The chain uses TRBV5-4 and TRBJ2-6; D gene unclear. This CDR3 spans 15 amino acids. Germline V gene lookup returns CDR1 SGHNT and CDR2 YYREEE (reference sequence). Trimming took off 4 bases at V and 1 base at J, with 9 bases between the two ends.

This chain links TRBV7-2 with TRBJ2-1, with 7 bases aligning to TRBD2. The CDR3 runs 17 residues. Germline CDR1 and CDR2: SGHTA and FQGNSA. V was pared by 5 bases and J by 0 bases, with 10 bases of the junction left unmatched. CDR3 nucleotides: TGTGCCAGCAGCGATAGGACTAGGGGAAGCTCCTACAATGAGCAGTTCTTC. It codes for CASSDRTRGSSYNEQFF.

This rearrangement joins TRBV7-4 to TRBJ2-3; a possible D gene is TRBD2 (6 bases). This CDR3 has 17 amino acids. Germline V gene sequence: CDR1 SGHVT, CDR2 SQSDAQ. V was shortened by 1 base and J by 5 bases, with 19 bases between the two germline ends. The CDR3 is CASSLVISGGDVDTQYF. The DNA for the CDR3 is TGTGCCAGCAGCTTAGTCATTAGCGGCGGGGATGTAGATACGCAGTATTTT.

The chain uses TRBV7-3 and TRBJ1-5; tentative D call: TRBD1 (5 bases). This CDR3 spans 15 amino acids. From germline, CDR1 is SGHTA and CDR2 FQGTGA. V gave up 0 bases and J gave up 2 bases, with 8 bases separating them. CDR3 in amino acids: CASSLTGVRNQPQHF. In DNA, the CDR3 is TGTGCCAGCAGCTTAACAGGGGTTCGCAATCAGCCCCAGCATTTT.

This clone was observed once. V and J are TRBV5-4 and TRBJ2-5, with 13 bases lining up with TRBD2. From germline, CDR1 is SGHNT and CDR2 YYREEE (reference sequence). Germline trimming cut 4 bases from V and 4 bases from J; bases unmatched to any gene: 13. The CDR3 is 18 residues long. The chain's CDR3 is CASSPGLAGRIYGETQYF. The CDR3 DNA reads TGTGCCAGCAGCCCGGGACTAGCGGGGAGGATTTACGGAGAGACCCAGTACTTC.

J is TRBJ1-2 and V is TRBV4-3; a weak D match, TRBD1 (6 bases). The CDR3 contains 18 residues. Trimming took off 0 bases at V and 2 bases at J, with 19 bases between the two ends. CDR1 LGHNA and CDR2 YSLEER come from the germline V gene. In DNA, the CDR3 is TGCGCCAGCAGCCAAGATCTTGGGGGGGCGGGAGCGAACTATGGCTACACCTTC. It codes for CASSQDLGGAGANYGYTF.

The CDR3 loop is CASEGTGTKLNTEAFF. CDR3 coding DNA: TGCGCCAGCGAGGGGACAGGGACAAAATTGAACACTGAAGCTTTCTTT. The rearrangement links TRBV5-1 to TRBJ1-1, with TRBD1 matching over 9 bases. The CDR3 is made up of 16 amino acids. Germline assignment: CDR1 SGHRS and CDR2 YFSETQ. Unmatched junction bases numbered 10, after V lost 7 bases and J lost 0 bases.

A note on this clone: One end of the junction is discordant with germline, which a read error may explain. The rearrangement joins TRBV25-1 to TRBJ2-1; D perhaps matches TRBD2 (7 bases). The CDR3 is 17 residues long. CDR1 is MGHDK and CDR2 is SYGVNS in the germline V gene. CDR3 residues: CASMERRGGASHNEQFF. CDR3 nucleotide sequence: TGTGCCAGCATGGAGCGGAGAGGGGGGGCCTCCCACAATGAGCAGTTCTTC.

The chain carries TRBV7-6 and TRBJ1-5; D is unclear. In germline, CDR1 is SGHVS, CDR2 FNYEAQ. The V and J ends lost 2 bases and 0 bases respectively, with 8 bases between them. CDR3 size: 15 residues. CDR3 sequence reads: CASSLIGDSNQPQHF. CDR3 sequence (DNA): TGTGCCAGCAGCTTAATCGGGGATAGCAATCAGCCCCAGCATTTT.

This clone was detected many times. The chain couples TRBV7-9 to TRBJ1-1; D not certain. This CDR3 contains 13 residues. The germline V gene has CDR1 SEHNR and CDR2 FQNEAQ (reference sequence). Trimming removed 4 bases at V and 7 bases at J, with 13 bases between. The CDR3 bases are TGTGCCAGCAGCTCCCGGGAAAAGGGTGAAGCTTTCTTT. Its translation: CASSSREKGEAFF. The whole variable domain, remainder taken from reference TRBV7-9 and TRBJ1-1, is DTGVSQNPRHKITKRGQNVTFRCDPISEHNRLYWYRQTLGQGPEFLTYFQNEAQLEKSRLLSDRFSAERPKGSFSTLEIQRTEQGDSAMYLCASSSREKGEAFFGQGTRLTVV.

The V gene is TRBV10-3, the J gene TRBJ1-1, with D hard to call. The germline CDR1 and CDR2 sequences are ENHRY and SYGVKD. The V end was cut by 7 bases, the J end by 2 bases, with 5 bases between. The CDR3 loop spans 11 amino acids. CDR3 sequence reads: CAIIVNTEAFF. CDR3 in DNA: TGTGCCATCATCGTAAACACTGAAGCTTTCTTT.